The sequence of this T cell receptor (beta chain) was determined in a study of blood T cell repertoires in COVID-19. On the study more broadly: Sites across the United States, Italy and Spain contributed samples from acute and convalescent COVID-19.

In the original analysis: Nucleated cell counts were estimated from reference gene primer amplification. Clones were read by immunoSEQ multiplex PCR, and TCRdb kept only the in-frame ones, dropping some. V, J and clone size are taken as reported in that table, and D and trimming were inferred from the DNA itself. The sample lists 50,000 or so clones, 77% occurring once. Sequenced sample: peripheral blood. The TCR originated in a human donor with active or convalescent COVID-19. The donor label of this sample is uncertain.

For the CDR3, the DNA is TGTGCCAGTAAACAGGGGACTTCTAACTATGGCTACACCTTC. Translated, it gives CASKQGTSNYGYTF. The chain links TRBV19 to TRBJ1-2; the match to TRBD1 covers 7 bases. Germline V gives CDR1 LNHDA, CDR2 SQIVND (reference sequence). Trimming took 7 bases from V and 0 from J; bases not matched to a gene: 5. The CDR3 runs to 14 residues.